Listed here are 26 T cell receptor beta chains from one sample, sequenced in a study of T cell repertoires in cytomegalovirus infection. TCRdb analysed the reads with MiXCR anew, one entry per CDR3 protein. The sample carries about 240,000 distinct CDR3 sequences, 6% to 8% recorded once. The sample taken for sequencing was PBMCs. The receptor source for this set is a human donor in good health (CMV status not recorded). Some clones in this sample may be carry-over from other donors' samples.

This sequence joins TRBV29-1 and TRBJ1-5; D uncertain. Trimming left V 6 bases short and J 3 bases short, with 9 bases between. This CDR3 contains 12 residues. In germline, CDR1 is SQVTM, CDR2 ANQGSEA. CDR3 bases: TGCAGCGTCAAAGGCCTCAATCAGCCCCAGCATTTT. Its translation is CSVKGLNQPQHF.

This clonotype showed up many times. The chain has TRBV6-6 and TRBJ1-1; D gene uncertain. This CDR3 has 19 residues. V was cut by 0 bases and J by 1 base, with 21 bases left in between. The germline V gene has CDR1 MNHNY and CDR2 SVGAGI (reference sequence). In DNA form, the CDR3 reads TGTGCCAGCAGTTACTCCGCCGGCCGCCTTAGACGTGAGAACACTGAAGCTTTCTTT. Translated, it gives CASSYSAGRLRRENTEAFF.

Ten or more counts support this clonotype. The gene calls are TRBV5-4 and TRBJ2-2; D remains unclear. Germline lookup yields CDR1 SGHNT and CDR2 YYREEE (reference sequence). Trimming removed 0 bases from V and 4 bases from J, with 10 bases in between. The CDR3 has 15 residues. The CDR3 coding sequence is TGTGCCAGCAGCTTGGAAGTGAGCGCCACCGGGGAGCTGTTTTTT. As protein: CASSLEVSATGELFF.

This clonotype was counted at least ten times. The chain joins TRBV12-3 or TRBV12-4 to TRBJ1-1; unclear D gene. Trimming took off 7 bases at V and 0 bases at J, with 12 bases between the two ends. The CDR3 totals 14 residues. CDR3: CASTSDGLNTEAFF. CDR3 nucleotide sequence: TGTGCCAGCACCTCGGACGGATTGAACACTGAAGCTTTCTTT.

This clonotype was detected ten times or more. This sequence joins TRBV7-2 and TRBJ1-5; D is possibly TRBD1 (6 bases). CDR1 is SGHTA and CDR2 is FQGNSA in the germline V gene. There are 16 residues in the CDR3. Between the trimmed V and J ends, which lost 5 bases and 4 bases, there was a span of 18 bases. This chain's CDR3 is CASSPNVGGRNQPQHF. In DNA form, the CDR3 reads TGTGCCAGCAGCCCCAATGTCGGGGGCAGGAATCAGCCCCAGCATTTT.

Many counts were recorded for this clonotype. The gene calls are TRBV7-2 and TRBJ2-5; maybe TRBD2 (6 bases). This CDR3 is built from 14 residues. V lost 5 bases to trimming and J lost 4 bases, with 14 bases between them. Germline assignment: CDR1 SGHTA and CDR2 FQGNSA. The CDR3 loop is CASSPFRRGETQYF. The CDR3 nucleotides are TGTGCCAGCAGCCCCTTCCGGAGGGGAGAGACCCAGTACTTC.

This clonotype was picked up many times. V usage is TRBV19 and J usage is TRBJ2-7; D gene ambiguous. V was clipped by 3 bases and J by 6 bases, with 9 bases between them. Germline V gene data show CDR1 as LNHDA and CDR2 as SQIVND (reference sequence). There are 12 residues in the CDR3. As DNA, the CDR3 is TGTGCCAGTAGTATTTGGGGTGGCGAGCAGTACTTC. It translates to CASSIWGGEQYF. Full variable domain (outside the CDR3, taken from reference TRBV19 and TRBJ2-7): DGGITQSPKYLFRKEGQNVTLSCEQNLNHDAMYWYRQDPGQGLRLIYYSQIVNDFQKGDIAEGYSVSREKKESFPLTVTSAQKNPTAFYLCASSIWGGEQYFGPGTRLTVT.

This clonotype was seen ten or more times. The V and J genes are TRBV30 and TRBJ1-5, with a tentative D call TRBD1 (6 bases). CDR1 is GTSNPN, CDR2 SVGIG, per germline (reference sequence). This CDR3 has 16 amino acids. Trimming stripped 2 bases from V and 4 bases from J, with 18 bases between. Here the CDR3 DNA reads TGTGCCTGGAGTTGGGGACAAGGCCGCCTTAATCAGCCCCAGCATTTT. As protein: CAWSWGQGRLNQPQHF.

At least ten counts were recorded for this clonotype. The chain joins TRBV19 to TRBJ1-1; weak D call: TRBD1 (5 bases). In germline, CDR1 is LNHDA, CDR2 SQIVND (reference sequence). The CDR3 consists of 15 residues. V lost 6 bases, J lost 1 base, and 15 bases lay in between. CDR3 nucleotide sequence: TGTGCCAGTAGCAGCCCGGACAAACGGAACACTGAAGCTTTCTTT. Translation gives CASSSPDKRNTEAFF. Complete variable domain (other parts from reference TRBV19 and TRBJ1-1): DGGITQSPKYLFRKEGQNVTLSCEQNLNHDAMYWYRQDPGQGLRLIYYSQIVNDFQKGDIAEGYSVSREKKESFPLTVTSAQKNPTAFYLCASSSPDKRNTEAFFGQGTRLTVV.

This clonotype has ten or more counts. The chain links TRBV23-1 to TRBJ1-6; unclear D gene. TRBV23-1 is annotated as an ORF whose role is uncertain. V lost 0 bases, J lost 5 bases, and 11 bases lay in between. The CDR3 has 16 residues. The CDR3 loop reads CASSQSFGANNSPLHF. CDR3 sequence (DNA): TGCGCCAGCAGTCAATCTTTCGGTGCGAATAATTCACCCCTCCACTTT.

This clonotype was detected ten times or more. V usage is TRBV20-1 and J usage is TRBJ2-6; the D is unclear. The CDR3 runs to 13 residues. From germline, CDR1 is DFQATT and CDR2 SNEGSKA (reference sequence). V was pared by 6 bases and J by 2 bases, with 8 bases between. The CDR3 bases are TGCAGTGCAGAGCAAACTGGGGCCAACGTCCTGACTTTC. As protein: CSAEQTGANVLTF.

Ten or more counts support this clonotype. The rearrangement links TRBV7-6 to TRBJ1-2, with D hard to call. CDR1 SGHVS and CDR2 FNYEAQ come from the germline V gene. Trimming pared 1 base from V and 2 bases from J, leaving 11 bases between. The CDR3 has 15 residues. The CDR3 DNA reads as TGTGCCAGCAGCTTAGGAGGTCGGACCAACTATGGCTACACCTTC. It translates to CASSLGGRTNYGYTF.

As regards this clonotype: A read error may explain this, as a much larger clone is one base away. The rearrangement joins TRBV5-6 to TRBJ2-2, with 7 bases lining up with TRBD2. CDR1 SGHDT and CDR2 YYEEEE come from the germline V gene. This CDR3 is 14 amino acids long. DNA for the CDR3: TGTGCCAGCAGCTTGTCACGATGGGGCGGGGGGCTGTTTTTT. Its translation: CASSLSRWGGGLFF.

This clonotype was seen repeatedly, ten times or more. CDR3 coding DNA: TGTGCCAGCAGCCCCGGGGGTGATGTAGATACGCAGTATTTT. It yields the protein CASSPGGDVDTQYF. The chain recombines TRBV11-3 with TRBJ2-3, with a tentative D call TRBD2 (6 bases). V was shortened by 5 bases and J by 5 bases, with 14 bases between the two germline ends. CDR1 is SGHNT, CDR2 YENEEA, per germline. This CDR3 region has 14 residues.

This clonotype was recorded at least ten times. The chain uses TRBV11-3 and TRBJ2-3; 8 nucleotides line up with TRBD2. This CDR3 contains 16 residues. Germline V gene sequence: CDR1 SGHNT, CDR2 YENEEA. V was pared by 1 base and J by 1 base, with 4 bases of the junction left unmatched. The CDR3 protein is CASSLGAGAGTDTQYF. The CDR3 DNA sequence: TGTGCCAGCAGCTTAGGAGCGGGGGCTGGCACAGATACGCAGTATTTT.

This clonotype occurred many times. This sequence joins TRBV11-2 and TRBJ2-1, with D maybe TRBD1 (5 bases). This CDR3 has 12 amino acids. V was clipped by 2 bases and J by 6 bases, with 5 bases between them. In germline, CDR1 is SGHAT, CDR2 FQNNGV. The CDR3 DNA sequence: TGTGCCAGCAGCTTACAGGGCAATGAGCAGTTCTTC. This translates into CASSLQGNEQFF. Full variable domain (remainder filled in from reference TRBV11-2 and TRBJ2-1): EAGVAQSPRYKIIEKRQSVAFWCNPISGHATLYWYQQILGQGPKLLIQFQNNGVVDDSQLPKDRFSAERLKGVDSTLKIQPAKLEDSAVYLCASSLQGNEQFFGPGTRLTVL.

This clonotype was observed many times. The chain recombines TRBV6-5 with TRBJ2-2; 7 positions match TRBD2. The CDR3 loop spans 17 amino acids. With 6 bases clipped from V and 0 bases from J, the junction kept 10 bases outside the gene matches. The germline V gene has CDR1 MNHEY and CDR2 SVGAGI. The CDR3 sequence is CASRPVRAGANTGELFF. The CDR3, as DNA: TGTGCCAGCAGACCCGTTCGGGCGGGAGCGAACACCGGGGAGCTGTTTTTT.

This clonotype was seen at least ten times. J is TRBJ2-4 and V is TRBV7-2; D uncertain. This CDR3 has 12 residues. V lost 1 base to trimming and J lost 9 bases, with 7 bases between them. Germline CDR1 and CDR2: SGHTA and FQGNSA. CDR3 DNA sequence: TGTGCCAGCAGCTTAGGTGGAGCCATTCAGTACTTC. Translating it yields CASSLGGAIQYF.

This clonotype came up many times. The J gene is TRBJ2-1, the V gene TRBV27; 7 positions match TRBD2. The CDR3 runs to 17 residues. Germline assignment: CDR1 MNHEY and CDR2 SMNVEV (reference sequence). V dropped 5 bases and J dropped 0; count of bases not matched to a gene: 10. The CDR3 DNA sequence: TGTGCCAGCAGTCCCGGGGGAGGGCCGAGCTCCTACAATGAGCAGTTCTTC. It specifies CASSPGGGPSSYNEQFF.

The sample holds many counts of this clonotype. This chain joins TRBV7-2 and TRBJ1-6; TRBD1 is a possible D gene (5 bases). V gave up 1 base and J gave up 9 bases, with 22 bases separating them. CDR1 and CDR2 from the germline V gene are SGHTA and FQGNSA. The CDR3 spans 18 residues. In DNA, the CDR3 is TGTGCCAGCAGCTTAGAGCTAAGTCGACAGAGCGTTTCTTCACCCCTCCACTTT. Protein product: CASSLELSRQSVSSPLHF. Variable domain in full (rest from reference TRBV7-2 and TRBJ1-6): GAGVSQSPSNKVTEKGKDVELRCDPISGHTALYWYRQSLGQGLEFLIYFQGNSAPDKSGLPSDRFSAERTGGSVSTLTIQRTQQEDSAVYLCASSLELSRQSVSSPLHFGNGTRLTVT.

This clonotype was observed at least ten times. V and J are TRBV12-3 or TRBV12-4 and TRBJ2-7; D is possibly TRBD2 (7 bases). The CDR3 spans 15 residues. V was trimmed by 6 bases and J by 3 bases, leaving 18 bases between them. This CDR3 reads CASRILGGDGYEQYF. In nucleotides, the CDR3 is TGTGCCAGCAGGATCTTAGGGGGGGATGGCTACGAGCAGTACTTC.

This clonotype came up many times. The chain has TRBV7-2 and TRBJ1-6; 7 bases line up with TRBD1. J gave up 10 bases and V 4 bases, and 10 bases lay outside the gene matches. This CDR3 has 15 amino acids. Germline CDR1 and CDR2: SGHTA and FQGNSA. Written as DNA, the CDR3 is TGTGCCAGCAGCTCCATGGTACAGGGGCGCTCACCCCTCCACTTT. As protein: CASSSMVQGRSPLHF.

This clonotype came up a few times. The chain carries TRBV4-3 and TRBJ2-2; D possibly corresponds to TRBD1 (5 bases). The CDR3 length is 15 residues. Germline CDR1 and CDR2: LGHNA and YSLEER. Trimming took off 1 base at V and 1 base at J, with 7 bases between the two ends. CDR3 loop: CASSQVRENTGELFF. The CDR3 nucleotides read TGCGCCAGCAGCCAAGTCAGGGAGAACACCGGGGAGCTGTTTTTT.

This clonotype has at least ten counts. DNA of the CDR3: TGTGCCAGCAGCTTAAATTTACAGACTGAAGCTTTCTTT. This translates into CASSLNLQTEAFF. V is TRBV7-2 and J is TRBJ1-1; D gene ambiguous. CDR1 is SGHTA, CDR2 FQGNSA, per germline. This CDR3 contains 13 residues. V was shortened by 2 bases and J by 5 bases, with 9 bases between the two germline ends.

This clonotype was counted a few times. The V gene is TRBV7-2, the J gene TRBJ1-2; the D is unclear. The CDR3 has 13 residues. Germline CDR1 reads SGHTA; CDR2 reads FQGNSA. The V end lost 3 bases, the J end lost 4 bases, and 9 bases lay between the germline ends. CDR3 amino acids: CASSFDDVYGYTF. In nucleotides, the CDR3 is TGTGCCAGCAGCTTCGACGACGTCTATGGCTACACCTTC.

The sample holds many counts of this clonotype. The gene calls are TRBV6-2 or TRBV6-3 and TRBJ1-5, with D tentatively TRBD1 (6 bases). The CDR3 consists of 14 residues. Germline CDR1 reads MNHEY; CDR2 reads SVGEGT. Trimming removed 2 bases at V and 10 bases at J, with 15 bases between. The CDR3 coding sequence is TGTGCCAGCAGTTACGAGGCAGGGGTAGTACCCCAGCATTTT. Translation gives CASSYEAGVVPQHF.